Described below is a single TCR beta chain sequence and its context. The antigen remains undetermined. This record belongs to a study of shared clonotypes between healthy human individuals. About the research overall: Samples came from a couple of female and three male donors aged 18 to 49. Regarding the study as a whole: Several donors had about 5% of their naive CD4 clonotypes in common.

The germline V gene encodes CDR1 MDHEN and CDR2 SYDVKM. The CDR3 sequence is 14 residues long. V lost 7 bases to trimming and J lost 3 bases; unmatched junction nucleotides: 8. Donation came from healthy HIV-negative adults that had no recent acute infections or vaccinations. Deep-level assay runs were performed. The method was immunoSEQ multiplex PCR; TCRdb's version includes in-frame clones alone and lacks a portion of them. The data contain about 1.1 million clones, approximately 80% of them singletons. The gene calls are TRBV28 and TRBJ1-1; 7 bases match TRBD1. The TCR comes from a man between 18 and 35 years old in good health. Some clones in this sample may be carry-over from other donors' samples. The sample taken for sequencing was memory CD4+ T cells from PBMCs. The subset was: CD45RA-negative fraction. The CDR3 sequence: CASTPAQGHTEAFF. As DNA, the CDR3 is TGTGCCAGCACCCCGGCACAGGGGCACACTGAAGCTTTCTTT.